This TCR beta chain was obtained from a study of T-cell reconstitution after alpha-beta-depleted transplantation in children. Germline V gene lookup returns CDR1 KGHSY and CDR2 FQNENV. Trimming cost V 3 bases and J 0 bases, with 12 bases left between them. The CDR3 totals 15 residues. Only a few counts were recorded for this clonotype. Preparation of the TCRbeta library was carried out with unique molecular identifiers. TCRdb ran MiXCR on the PCR reads and lists one entry per CDR3 protein. This table has around 370,000 distinct CDR3 sequences, about 9.4% appearing once. The specimen comprised PBMCs from the stem cell graft donor, sampled from the stem cell graft. This receptor was identified in a human donor who donated a stem cell graft to a child with acute lymphoblastic leukemia. V is TRBV16 and J is TRBJ2-7; D is undetermined. CDR3 sequence (DNA): TGTGCCAGCAGCCATGGAACGGTAAGCTCCTACGAGCAGTACTTC. It is translated as CASSHGTVSSYEQYF.